The 3 T cell receptor beta chains below come from one sample, sequenced in a study of T cell responses to AZD1222 COVID-19 vaccine. Method: immunoSEQ multiplex PCR; TCRdb's copy keeps in-frame clones and lacks some. The sample has 59,000 or so clones, about 81% seen once. Sequences were derived from peripheral blood, sampled on day 0 of AZD1222 vaccination. Every receptor here comes from an adult in good health.

V is TRBV29-1 and J is TRBJ1-5; D might be TRBD1 (5 bases). This CDR3 comprises 14 residues. Germline CDR1 and CDR2: SQVTM and ANQGSEA. The V end was cut by 2 bases, the J end by 7 bases, with 15 bases between. CDR3 sequence reads: CSVERGLREQPQHF. In DNA form, the CDR3 reads TGCAGCGTTGAAAGGGGTCTCCGGGAGCAGCCCCAGCATTTT.

The chain recombines TRBV28 with TRBJ1-5, with D perhaps matching TRBD1 (6 bases). This CDR3 is 17 amino acids long. Germline CDR1 and CDR2: MDHEN and SYDVKM. Trimming cost V 0 bases and J 1 base, with 13 bases left between them. The CDR3 spells CASSLWGGQGSNQPQHF. Written as DNA, the CDR3 is TGTGCCAGCAGTTTATGGGGGGGTCAGGGGAGCAATCAGCCCCAGCATTTT. Full variable domain (missing parts from reference TRBV28 and TRBJ1-5): DVKVTQSSRYLVKRTGEKVFLECVQDMDHENMFWYRQDPGLGLRLIYFSYDVKMKEKGDIPEGYSVSREKKERFSLILESASTNQTSMYLCASSLWGGQGSNQPQHFGDGTRLSIL.

The chain is built from TRBV7-2 and TRBJ1-1; no clear D. The CDR3 is 14 residues long. The V and J ends lost 5 bases and 4 bases respectively, with 14 bases between them. The germline CDR1 and CDR2 sequences are SGHTA and FQGNSA. The CDR3 sequence is CASSVGSSSTEAFF. CDR3 nucleotides: TGTGCCAGCAGCGTCGGGTCATCTAGCACTGAAGCTTTCTTT.